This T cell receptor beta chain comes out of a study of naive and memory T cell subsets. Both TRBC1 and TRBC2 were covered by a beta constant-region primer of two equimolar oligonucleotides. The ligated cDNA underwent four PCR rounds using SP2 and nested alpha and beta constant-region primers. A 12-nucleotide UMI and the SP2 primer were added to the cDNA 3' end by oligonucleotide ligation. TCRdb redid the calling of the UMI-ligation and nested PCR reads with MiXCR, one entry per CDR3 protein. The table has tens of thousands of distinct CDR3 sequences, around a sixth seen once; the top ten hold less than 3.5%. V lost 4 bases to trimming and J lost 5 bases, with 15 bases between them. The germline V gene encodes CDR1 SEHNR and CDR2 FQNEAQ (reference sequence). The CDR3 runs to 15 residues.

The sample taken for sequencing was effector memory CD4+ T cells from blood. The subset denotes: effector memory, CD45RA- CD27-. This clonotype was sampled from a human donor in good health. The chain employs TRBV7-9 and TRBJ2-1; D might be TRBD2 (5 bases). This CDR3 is CASSSRGSPNNEQFF. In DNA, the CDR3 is TGTGCCAGCAGCTCACGGGGTTCCCCTAACAATGAGCAGTTCTTC.